This T cell receptor beta chain was captured by sequencing in a study of T-cell reconstitution after alpha-beta-depleted transplantation in children. Study conclusions and caveats: Diversity of TCRbeta at day 60 was high in some patients, arising from surviving recipient T cells and thymic progenitors. Among T cells one year after transplant, newly produced cells accounted for most counts and diversity.

Concerning this clonotype itself: Its target is not known.

Preparation of the TCRbeta library involved a method that used unique molecular identifiers. TCRdb reprocessed the PCR reads with MiXCR, giving one entry per CDR3 protein. The data contain approximately 220,000 distinct CDR3 sequences, roughly a sixth of them singletons. There are 16 residues in the CDR3. Germline-derived CDR1 and CDR2 are DFQATT and SNEGSKA (reference sequence). V was shortened by 3 bases and J by 0 bases, with 16 bases between the two germline ends. This sequence joins TRBV20-1 and TRBJ2-3, with D perhaps TRBD2 (6 bases). This TCR was sampled from a male patient aged 2-10 years who had a stem cell transplant for acute lymphoblastic leukemia, so the T cells may come from the graft donor. This specimen consisted of PBMCs, mostly from graft donor cells, obtained 360 days after TCRalphabeta/CD19-depleted stem cell transplant. The CDR3 here is CSARRGEPFSTDTQYF. The CDR3 DNA reads TGCAGTGCTAGGCGGGGTGAACCCTTTAGCACAGATACGCAGTATTTT.